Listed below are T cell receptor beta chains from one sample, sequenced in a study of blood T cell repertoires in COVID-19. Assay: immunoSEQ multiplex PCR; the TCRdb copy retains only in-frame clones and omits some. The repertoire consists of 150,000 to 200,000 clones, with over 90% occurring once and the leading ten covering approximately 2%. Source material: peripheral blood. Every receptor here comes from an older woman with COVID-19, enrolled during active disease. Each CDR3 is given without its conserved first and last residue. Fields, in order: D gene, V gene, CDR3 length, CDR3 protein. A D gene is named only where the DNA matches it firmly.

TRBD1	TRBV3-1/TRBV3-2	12	ASARDRGFYEQY
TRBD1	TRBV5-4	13	ASSKPGQAIYEQY
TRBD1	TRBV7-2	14	ASRSPETGRLHGYT
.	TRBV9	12	ASSVVGMNTEAF
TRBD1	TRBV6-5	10	ASGGQGIEQY
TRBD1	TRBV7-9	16	ASSTPQGASSYNSPLH
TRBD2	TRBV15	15	ATSSYGLAGGYNEQF
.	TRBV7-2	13	ASSFTFRGTDTQY
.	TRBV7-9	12	ASSLAGGQSPLH
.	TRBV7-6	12	ASSLTYRDSPLH
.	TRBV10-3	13	AISDTHRVGTEAF
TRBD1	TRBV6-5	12	ASSPGTDNQPQH
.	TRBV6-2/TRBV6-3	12	ASSSVLSTDTQY
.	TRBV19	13	ASSMRGLSNQPQH
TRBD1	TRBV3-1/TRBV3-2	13	ASSQGRTGGFGYT
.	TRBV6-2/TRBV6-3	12	ASSYLAGKYEQY
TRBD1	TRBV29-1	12	SVRRDRGPGELF